A selection of T cell receptor beta chains follows, all from one sample in a study of control samples from healthy donors and cancer patients. TCRdb's copy holds only in-frame clones and misses some; the assay was immunoSEQ multiplex PCR. The sample has about 65,000 clones; just over 90% are singletons. Sequenced sample: PBMCs. The receptor source for this set is a woman between 45 and 60 years old with colorectal cancer. CDR3s leave out the opening cysteine and the closing phenylalanine or tryptophan.

v_gene,j_gene,CDR3aa
TRBV30,TRBJ2-2,AFKKGNPNTGELF
TRBV18,TRBJ2-3,ASSPEQGNTQY
TRBV5-8,TRBJ1-1,ASSRDRGDTEAF
TRBV27,TRBJ2-2,AVKDVGGTGELF
TRBV7-2,TRBJ2-1,ASSPPGGVYNEQF
TRBV30,TRBJ1-5,AWRQGGNQPQH
TRBV27,TRBJ1-5,ASSWDRNQPQH
TRBV19,TRBJ2-2,ASSIEVGTGELF
TRBV28,TRBJ1-5,ASSLGGSRQPQH
TRBV9,TRBJ1-1,ASSVAGNTEAF
TRBV5-1,TRBJ2-3,ASRDGLSTDTQY
TRBV18,TRBJ1-2,ASSPTTGAEGYT
TRBV24-1,TRBJ2-1,ATSDPRLAGGHNEQF
TRBV5-1,TRBJ1-1,ASSKDRGSTEAF
TRBV12-3/TRBV12-4,TRBJ1-2,ASEPGQRYGYT
TRBV5-4,TRBJ2-5,ASSLVSRGGAQY
TRBV2,TRBJ1-2,ASSEVPVGGYT
TRBV28,TRBJ1-2,ASSFRYGYT
TRBV7-9,TRBJ1-5,ASSPGQWEPQH
TRBV10-2,TRBJ2-3,ASSGTAEPTQY
TRBV3-1/TRBV3-2,TRBJ1-5,ASSQGRDQPQH
TRBV4-1,TRBJ1-6,ASSQDLYSPLH
TRBV2,TRBJ1-5,ASSDGGGTGTGYNQPQH
TRBV3-1/TRBV3-2,TRBJ1-2,ASSRGQGLRGYT
TRBV11-1,TRBJ1-1,ASREDRAFTEAF
TRBV28,TRBJ1-2,ASSFGGANYGYT
TRBV5-5,TRBJ2-7,ASSLGFSDEEQY
TRBV19,TRBJ1-5,ASSMRQGLIVQPQH
TRBV7-9,TRBJ1-4,ASRPQGRGDEKLF
TRBV7-9,TRBJ2-1,ASSLENEQF
TRBV28,TRBJ1-1,ASSLPQYGTEAF
TRBV6-5,TRBJ2-7,ASSLTRTWESYEQY
TRBV7-2,TRBJ1-5,ASSSPGRHQH
TRBV15,TRBJ1-2,ATSRVSGTGVHGYT
TRBV7-9,TRBJ1-1,ASSELTGLVTEAF
TRBV7-2,TRBJ2-7,ASSFQTGEANEQY
TRBV5-6,TRBJ2-2,ASSPRQTGNTGELF
TRBV5-1,TRBJ2-3,ASSLDSTDTQY
TRBV7-6,TRBJ1-5,ASVLTGTGVPSNQPQH
TRBV2,TRBJ2-5,ASSPQVRQETQY
TRBV7-9,TRBJ1-1,ASSFLTGNTEAF
TRBV6-5,TRBJ2-7,ASSPSVGKHY
TRBV6-5,TRBJ1-4,ASRLDGVNEKLF
TRBV7-2,TRBJ1-2,ASSLPGVSYGYT
TRBV5-1,TRBJ1-3,ASSLDLQGTGNTIY
TRBV2,TRBJ2-7,ASSRNRDRGWGEQY
TRBV6-2/TRBV6-3,TRBJ2-7,ASSYSRTDVLREQY
TRBV12-3/TRBV12-4,TRBJ2-1,ASSPRGGGEQF
TRBV5-1,TRBJ1-3,ASSLTGFVPSSGNTIY
TRBV6-2/TRBV6-3,TRBJ1-3,ASSQNSHTIY
TRBV2,TRBJ2-3,ASSDGGVGTDTQY
TRBV25-1,TRBJ1-2,ASSETGKGTYGYT